The present T cell receptor (beta chain) was sequenced within a study of T cells in Graves' hyperthyroidism and ophthalmopathy. This CDR3 comprises 15 residues. CDR1 PRHDT and CDR2 FYEKMQ come from the germline V gene (reference sequence). V shed 4 bases, J shed 7 bases, and the junction held 6 bases outside the gene matches. Using RNA transcripts as the source, TCR beta CDR3 regions were amplified. When the TCR CDR3 underwent first-round RT-PCR, the HTBI primer set was used. TCRdb processed the multiplex PCR reads anew with MiXCR; each CDR3 protein has one entry. This table holds roughly 570,000 distinct CDR3 sequences, roughly 14% found once. To note about this clonotype: Given a much more abundant clone one base away, this may be a read error.

The receptor comes from a woman under 40 with Graves' hyperthyroidism. Sequencing input: blood. J is TRBJ2-1 and V is TRBV13, with 11 bases that match TRBD2. CDR3 nucleotides: TGTGCCAGCAGCTGCACTAGCGGGAGTTATAATGAGCAGTTCTTC. This sequence encodes CASSCTSGSYNEQFF.